This entry lists 9 T cell receptor beta chains sequenced from one sample in a study of cytomegalovirus exposure and HLA in healthy donors. 60 Vbeta and 13 Jbeta primers were used in PCR. TCRdb keeps only in-frame clones here, not all; method: immunoSEQ multiplex PCR. This table has some 130,000 clones, approximately 84% appearing once. Sequenced input: PBMCs. Receptors were obtained from a boy younger than 10 in good health and CMV-seronegative.

The chain employs TRBV7-3 and TRBJ2-2; D might be TRBD1 (5 bases). Germline CDR1 reads SGHTA; CDR2 reads FQGTGA. The CDR3 covers 17 residues. The V and J ends lost 2 bases and 0 bases respectively, with 13 bases between them. The CDR3 protein is CASSLLFAGTNTGELFF. CDR3 in DNA: TGTGCCAGCAGCTTACTCTTTGCAGGGACGAACACCGGGGAGCTGTTTTTT.

The chain combines TRBV7-8 with TRBJ1-5; no definite D call. V lost 1 base to trimming and J lost 7 bases, with 8 bases between them. CDR1 is SGHVS, CDR2 FQNEAQ, per germline. This CDR3 region has 13 residues. The CDR3 region is CASSLDGRQPQHF. CDR3 DNA: TGTGCCAGCAGCTTAGATGGGCGACAGCCCCAGCATTTT.

For the CDR3, the DNA is TGTGCCAGCAGCTCCGGGTGGGGCGGGGTTGGGGACGAGCAGTACTTC. This encodes CASSSGWGGVGDEQYF. The rearrangement uses TRBV7-9 and TRBJ2-7; D may be TRBD2 (6 bases). In germline, CDR1 is SEHNR, CDR2 FQNEAQ (reference sequence). The germline V and J ends were trimmed by 4 bases and 5 bases, with 21 bases remaining between them. This CDR3 spans 16 amino acids.

The chain combines TRBV10-1 with TRBJ2-2; 7 bases map to TRBD2. With 7 bases clipped from V and 3 bases from J, the junction kept 11 bases outside the gene matches. This CDR3 is built from 16 residues. Germline V CDR1 and CDR2: WNHNN, SYGVQD (reference sequence). The CDR3 here is CASTKGGLADTGELFF. The DNA of the CDR3 is TGCGCCAGCACGAAAGGAGGGCTAGCGGACACCGGGGAGCTGTTTTTT.

The chain uses TRBV23-1 and TRBJ2-2; possible D gene TRBD1, 5 bases. TRBV23-1 is reported as an ORF; its role is uncertain. The CDR3 is 13 amino acids. Trimming took 5 bases from V and 3 from J, leaving 7 bases between them. The CDR3 loop reads CASSKQDTGELFF. The CDR3 DNA reads as TGCGCCAGCAGTAAACAGGACACCGGGGAGCTGTTTTTT.

The chain uses TRBV7-8 and TRBJ1-1; 8 bases agree with TRBD1. From germline, CDR1 is SGHVS and CDR2 FQNEAQ. CDR3 length equals 14 residues. V gave up 5 bases and J gave up 4 bases; unmatched junction bases: 6. CDR3 in DNA: TGTGCCAGCAGCCATAGACAGGGGCTCACTGAAGCTTTCTTT. Its translation is CASSHRQGLTEAFF.

This chain connects TRBV30 to TRBJ1-6; a possible D gene is TRBD1 (6 bases). V was shortened by 0 bases and J by 10 bases, with 22 bases between the two germline ends. This CDR3 region has 17 residues. The V gene's germline CDR1 is GTSNPN and CDR2 SVGIG (reference sequence). The CDR3 region has the DNA TGTGCCTGGAGTGTATACAGGGATCCTAGTCGAGGATCACCCCTCCACTTT. Protein product: CAWSVYRDPSRGSPLHF. Full variable domain (remainder filled in from reference TRBV30 and TRBJ1-6): SQTIHQWPATLVQPVGSPLSLECTVEGTSNPNLYWYRQAAGRGLQLLFYSVGIGQISSEVPQNLSASRPQDRQFILSSKKLLLSDSGFYLCAWSVYRDPSRGSPLHFGNGTRLTVT.

The chain couples TRBV5-4 to TRBJ2-2; TRBD2 is a possible D gene (7 bases). V was cut by 1 base and J by 7 bases, with 14 bases left in between. Germline CDR1 reads SGHNT; CDR2 reads YYREEE (reference sequence). The CDR3 totals 15 residues. This CDR3 reads CASSLPGRGNGELFF. Written as DNA, the CDR3 is TGTGCCAGCAGCTTGCCAGGGAGGGGGAACGGGGAGCTGTTTTTT.

The V gene is TRBV4-2, the J gene TRBJ2-7; no clear D. The CDR3 has 12 amino acids. Germline-derived CDR1 and CDR2 are LGHNA and YNFKEQ. V was pared by 0 bases and J by 6 bases, with 6 bases between. CDR3 in amino acids: CASSQERGEQYF. The CDR3, as DNA: TGTGCCAGCAGCCAAGAGAGAGGCGAGCAGTACTTC.